A single sample gave rise to the 24 T cell receptor beta chains below, sequenced in a study of OX40 agonist ivuxolimab in advanced cancers. Data came from immunoSEQ multiplex PCR; TCRdb stores just in-frame clones and leaves some out. The table lists approximately 35,000 clones, 70% to 85% of them singletons. The sequencing used CD4+ or CD8+ T cells sorted from blood, collected in a trial of the OX40 agonist ivuxolimab. The receptors come from an adult with an advanced solid tumor such as melanoma, head and neck, liver or kidney cancer.

This clone was counted between two and nine times. The chain employs TRBV9 and TRBJ1-1; D unclear. This CDR3 spans 10 amino acids. With 5 bases removed from V and 6 bases from J, the gap between germline ends came to 5 bases. Germline CDR1 and CDR2: SGDLS and YYNGEE. The CDR3 nucleotides read TGTGCCAGCAGGGCGGCTGAAGCTTTCTTT. Residues: CASRAAEAFF.

This chain links TRBV11-3 with TRBJ1-2; maybe TRBD1 (6 bases). V lost 0 bases and J lost 8, with 10 bases in between. This CDR3 is built from 13 residues. CDR1 is SGHNT and CDR2 is YENEEA in the germline V gene. The CDR3 sequence: CASSLERGNGYTF. The DNA for the CDR3 is TGTGCCAGCAGCTTAGAGAGGGGGAACGGCTACACCTTC.

The chain carries TRBV2 and TRBJ1-2, with 12 nucleotides matching TRBD1. Looked up from germline, CDR1 is SNHLY and CDR2 is FYNNEI. CDR3 length: 17 residues. The V segment lost 5 bases and the J segment 4 bases; nucleotides outside the gene matches: 11. The CDR3 DNA sequence: TGTGCCAGCAGTTTTCGGGACAGGGGGCGCCCCGGCTATGGCTACACCTTC. Its protein product is CASSFRDRGRPGYGYTF.

This chain links TRBV19 with TRBJ2-5; D remains unclear. TRBJ2-7 explains the end of the DNA better; the J call may be wrong. CDR3 length: 13 amino acids. Germline V gene data show CDR1 as LNHDA and CDR2 as SQIVND (reference sequence). The CDR3 DNA is TGTGCCAGTAGTATAGACTCTCCCTACGAGCAGTACTTC. Encoded protein: CASSIDSPYEQYF.

J is TRBJ2-5 and V is TRBV7-9; unclear D gene. The CDR3 is 16 residues long. V was trimmed by 1 base and J by 7 bases, leaving 19 bases between them. The germline gives CDR1 SEHNR, CDR2 FQNEAQ (reference sequence). As DNA, the CDR3 is TGTGCCAGCAGCTTAGGGTTCGGCACCGAAATAAGGACCCAGTACTTC. Amino acid sequence: CASSLGFGTEIRTQYF.

The chain carries TRBV6-6 and TRBJ1-1; D gene ambiguous. The V gene lost 0 bases and the J gene lost 8 bases, with 16 bases spanning the gap. The CDR3 runs to 15 residues. Germline CDR1 MNHNY, CDR2 SVGAGI (reference sequence). This CDR3 is CASSYSAGFREEAFF. The CDR3 DNA sequence: TGTGCCAGCAGTTACTCTGCTGGATTCCGCGAGGAAGCTTTCTTT.

The chain has TRBV27 and TRBJ1-5, with D maybe TRBD1 (6 bases). The germline gives CDR1 MNHEY, CDR2 SMNVEV (reference sequence). This CDR3 contains 16 residues. Deletions cut 6 bases from V and 7 bases from J, with 22 bases between. The CDR3, as DNA: TGTGCCAGCAGCCCCCACACGCTAGGGGGGCGGCAGCCCCAGCATTTT. This codes for CASSPHTLGGRQPQHF.

The chain employs TRBV10-2 and TRBJ2-7; 7 positions match TRBD1. This CDR3 is built from 12 residues. Per germline, CDR1 WSHSY and CDR2 SAAADI. J gave up 7 bases and V 3 bases, and 3 bases lay outside the gene matches. Written as DNA, the CDR3 is TGCGCCAGCAGTGACCGGACAGGTGAGCAGTACTTC. Protein sequence: CASSDRTGEQYF.

V and J are TRBV9 and TRBJ2-1; no definite D call. The germline gives CDR1 SGDLS, CDR2 YYNGEE. The CDR3 length is 12 residues. V lost 4 bases and J 8 bases, leaving 10 bases between the germline ends. The CDR3 DNA is TGTGCCAGCAGCCCGACGATAGATGAGCAGTTCTTC. Translating it yields CASSPTIDEQFF.

V is TRBV27 and J is TRBJ2-6; D remains unclear. CDR1 is MNHEY and CDR2 is SMNVEV in the germline V gene (reference sequence). The CDR3 runs to 16 residues. With 4 bases removed from V and 0 bases from J, the gap between germline ends came to 10 bases. The CDR3: CASSSPSISGANVLTF. For the CDR3, the DNA is TGTGCCAGCAGTTCGCCTTCGATCTCTGGGGCCAACGTCCTGACTTTC.

The chain uses TRBV19 and TRBJ2-7, with D perhaps TRBD1 (6 bases). CDR3 length: 14 residues. V was shortened by 2 bases and J by 2 bases, with 10 bases between the two germline ends. Germline V gives CDR1 LNHDA, CDR2 SQIVND (reference sequence). This CDR3 is CASSITGSTYEQYF. The DNA for the CDR3 is TGTGCCAGTAGTATAACAGGGAGTACCTACGAGCAGTACTTC.

The genes are TRBV28 and TRBJ2-5, with 10 bases identical to TRBD1. Germline values: CDR1 MDHEN, CDR2 SYDVKM. This CDR3 contains 16 residues. V dropped 5 bases and J dropped 1; count of bases not matched to a gene: 7. The CDR3 loop is CASSPNRDRGQETQYF. The CDR3 nucleotides read TGTGCCAGCAGTCCCAACCGGGACAGGGGCCAAGAGACCCAGTACTTC.

The V call is TRBV19, the J call TRBJ1-1; 12 nucleotides match TRBD1. Germline V gene data show CDR1 as LNHDA and CDR2 as SQIVND (reference sequence). V shed 5 bases, J shed 11 bases, and the junction held 12 bases outside the gene matches. The CDR3 contains 15 residues. Here the CDR3 DNA reads TGTGCCAGTAGTCCCGTCGAAGGGACAGGGGGCAGGGCTTTCTTT. Translation gives CASSPVEGTGGRAFF.

This chain links TRBV11-2 with TRBJ2-7; a possible D gene is TRBD1 (5 bases). V dropped 5 bases and J dropped 0 bases, with 20 bases sitting between them. There are 17 residues in the CDR3. CDR1 and CDR2 from the germline V gene are SGHAT and FQNNGV. CDR3 in amino acids: CASSRTPTGPPSYEQYF. As DNA, the CDR3 is TGTGCCAGCAGCCGCACCCCCACAGGTCCACCCTCCTACGAGCAGTACTTC.

In this sample, this clone turned up a few times. The chain joins TRBV19 to TRBJ2-7; D might be TRBD2 (7 bases). Trimming removed 5 bases from V and 3 bases from J, with 11 bases in between. The CDR3 is 13 residues long. Germline values: CDR1 LNHDA, CDR2 SQIVND (reference sequence). The CDR3 spells CASSSGGNYEQYF. CDR3 sequence (DNA): TGTGCCAGTAGTTCGGGGGGCAACTACGAGCAGTACTTC.

To note about this clone: The germline gene is not matched at one end of the junction; a read error may be the cause. The chain couples TRBV7-9 to TRBJ2-7; TRBD1 or TRBD2 may be the D gene (5 bases each). Per the germline V gene, CDR1 is SEHNR and CDR2 is FQNEAQ (reference sequence). The CDR3 sequence is 11 residues long. Written as DNA, the CDR3 is TGTGCCAGCAGCTGGGACCTGGAGCTGTACTTC. Amino acids: CASSWDLELYF.

The V and J genes are TRBV5-5 and TRBJ1-5; maybe TRBD1 (5 bases). V was trimmed by 2 bases and J by 2 bases, leaving 8 bases between them. Germline CDR1 is SGHKS and CDR2 is YYEKEE (reference sequence). CDR3 length: 14 residues. CDR3 DNA: TGTGCCAGCAGCTTAGGGGTGGGCAATCAGCCCCAGCATTTT. It is translated as CASSLGVGNQPQHF.

The gene calls are TRBV4-3 and TRBJ2-2, with a tentative D call TRBD1 (6 bases). The length of the CDR3 is 15 residues. Per germline, CDR1 LGHNA and CDR2 YSLEER. V gave up 3 bases and J gave up 1 base, with 9 bases separating them. CDR3 sequence reads: CASSQMGQNTGELFF. As DNA, the CDR3 is TGCGCCAGCAGCCAGATGGGACAGAACACCGGGGAGCTGTTTTTT.

The chain recombines TRBV4-2 with TRBJ1-4, with D tentatively TRBD1 (5 bases). The CDR3 spans 11 residues. V lost 2 bases and J lost 14, with 9 bases in between. Germline V gene lookup returns CDR1 LGHNA and CDR2 YNFKEQ. CDR3 protein: CASSQTGPLFF. The CDR3 DNA is TGTGCCAGCAGCCAAACGGGACCCCTGTTTTTT.

V is TRBV4-1 and J is TRBJ1-2; 7 bases agree with TRBD1. The ends lost 1 base at V and 3 bases at J; junction bases unmatched: 2. Germline CDR1 is MGHRA and CDR2 is YSYEKL. The CDR3 is made up of 14 amino acids. The CDR3 nucleotides are TGCGCCAGCAGCCAAGTAGGACAGGACTATGGCTACACCTTC. Protein: CASSQVGQDYGYTF.

The V and J genes are TRBV2 and TRBJ2-7, with D uncertain. This CDR3 region has 14 residues. Between the trimmed V and J ends, which lost 3 bases and 3 bases, there was a span of 12 bases. Per germline, CDR1 SNHLY and CDR2 FYNNEI. The CDR3 sequence is CASSDVRENYEQYF. DNA for the CDR3: TGTGCCAGCAGTGACGTCAGAGAGAACTACGAGCAGTACTTC.

This clone was detected only once. This chain uses TRBV25-1 with TRBJ1-2, with D hard to call. The V gene lost 4 bases and the J gene lost 2 bases, with 8 bases spanning the gap. This CDR3 has 13 residues. Germline-derived CDR1 and CDR2 are MGHDK and SYGVNS. The CDR3 DNA reads as TGTGCCAGCAGTGTGAATCCCAACTATGGCTACACCTTC. Amino acids: CASSVNPNYGYTF.

The V and J genes are TRBV6-5 and TRBJ1-2, with TRBD1 matching 7 bases. The germline V gene has CDR1 MNHEY and CDR2 SVGAGI. V lost 1 base to trimming and J lost 5 bases; unmatched junction nucleotides: 10. The CDR3 is 16 amino acids. The CDR3 region is CASSYFSTGERYGYTF. Written as DNA, the CDR3 is TGTGCCAGCAGTTACTTTTCTACAGGGGAAAGATATGGCTACACCTTC.

V and J are TRBV9 and TRBJ2-3, with 8 bases matching TRBD2. Germline V lookup: CDR1 SGDLS, CDR2 YYNGEE. The CDR3 has 14 residues. V lost 5 bases and J lost 6; bases outside the gene matches: 8. CDR3 in DNA: TGTGCCAGCAGTAACGGGGGGGCATTCGATACGCAGTATTTT. Protein: CASSNGGAFDTQYF.